The source of this T cell receptor (beta chain) is a study of cytomegalovirus exposure and HLA in healthy donors. Study summary: Researchers found that about 84% of a few hundred genotyped donors fell within the Caucasian-associated ancestry cluster.

General study findings and limits: Overall, about 160 TCR beta chains were annotated as cytomegalovirus-associated. Evidence from a later analysis indicated that most CMV-associated TCR beta chains looked HLA-restricted.

Both 60 Vbeta primers and 13 Jbeta primers went into the PCR. Produced via immunoSEQ multiplex PCR; TCRdb's table is partial and in-frame only. The profile covers around 65,000 clones, with around three quarters appearing a single time and around 4.2% taken by the ten largest. CDR1 and CDR2 from the germline V gene are MGHDK and SYGVNS. V dropped 5 bases and J dropped 6 bases, with 8 bases sitting between them. The CDR3 is made up of 11 amino acids. As regards this clone: Its antigen is as yet unknown.

The V call is TRBV25-1, the J call TRBJ2-7, with unresolved D. This TCR came from a young woman in good health and CMV-seronegative. Specimen: PBMCs. The CDR3 here is CASSLNFEQYF. In DNA, the CDR3 is TGTGCCAGCAGTCTTAATTTCGAGCAGTACTTC.